The 21 T cell receptor beta chains below come from one sample, sequenced in a study of T cell clonality in common variable immunodeficiency (dated by TCRdb to about 2015). Libraries were prepared through the immunoSEQ multiplex PCR assay. Here the immuneACCESS table is served through TCRdb, limited to in-frame sequences with V and J called. Missing clones are a known gap in these copies; in checked studies unresolved V genes cover under half, and the rest lacks a known reason. The sample comprises about 42,000 clones, and every one was counted more than once. The ten biggest clones cover about 1.3% of the sample. Material for sequencing was peripheral blood mononuclear cells. These TCRs come from a person aged 18 to 75 in good health.

This clone was recorded at least ten times. Read coverage stops 3 residues before the CDR3 terminus; the germline J gene supplies the remainder. The chain uses TRBV5-1 and TRBJ2-7; D might be TRBD1 (6 bases). The CDR3 loop spans 17 amino acids. CDR1 and CDR2 from the germline V gene are SGHRS and YFSETQ. V was pared by 0 bases and J by 0 bases, with 16 bases between. The DNA read from the CDR3 is TGCGCCAGCAGCTTGGGACTTAGGGGGACAAACTCCTACGAG. The encoded protein is CASSLGLRGTNSYE. In full, the CDR3 is CASSLGLRGTNSYEQYF.

This clone was observed at least ten times. The CDR3 end falls 3 residues outside the read, so it is completed with the germline J gene. The chain uses TRBV6-1 and TRBJ2-7, with TRBD1 matching 7 bases. CDR1 and CDR2 (germline): MNHNS, SASEGT. This CDR3 is built from 14 residues. V lost 7 bases and J lost 6; bases outside the gene matches: 12. CDR3 sequence reads: CASIDRVATGEQYF. The sequenced CDR3 bases are TGTGCCAGCATTGACAGGGTTGCGACGGGCGAG.

Remarks on this clone: Read data end 3 residues before the CDR3 end; the end is taken from the germline J gene. This chain uses TRBV5-6 with TRBJ1-2; perhaps TRBD1 as D (6 bases). This CDR3 contains 13 residues. CDR1 is SGHDT, CDR2 YYEEEE, per germline. The sequenced CDR3 bases are TGTGCCAGCAGCCCGTTGAGGGGGATAACC. This gives the protein CASSPLRGIT. The CDR3 in its entirety is CASSPLRGITYTF.

This clone was seen ten or more times. Read coverage stops 3 residues before the CDR3 terminus; the germline J gene supplies the remainder. This chain connects TRBV28 to TRBJ2-7, with 8 bases matching TRBD1. The CDR3 is made up of 16 amino acids. With V trimmed by 0 bases and J by 5 bases, 9 bases remained unmatched. The germline V gene encodes CDR1 MDHEN and CDR2 SYDVKM. The covered CDR3 bases are TGTGCCAGCAGTTTATGGCACCTCGGACAGGGCCACGAG. Amino acids: CASSLWHLGQGHE. The entire CDR3 protein reads CASSLWHLGQGHEQYF.

This clone was counted many times. The read stops 3 residues short of the end of the CDR3; the missing end is completed from the germline J gene. This rearrangement joins TRBV28 to TRBJ2-3; 9 bases are shared with TRBD2. Per the germline V gene, CDR1 is MDHEN and CDR2 is SYDVKM. V gave up 5 bases and J gave up 4 bases; unmatched junction bases: 10. The CDR3 has 16 amino acids. CDR3 sequence reads: CASSPPAGGGPDTQYF. The CDR3 bases that were read are TGTGCCAGCAGTCCCCCCGCGGGAGGGGGTCCAGATACG.

In this sample, this clone turned up many times. The CDR3 end falls 3 residues outside the read, so it is completed with the germline J gene. This chain connects TRBV7-3 to TRBJ2-3; a possible D gene is TRBD1 (6 bases). The germline CDR1 and CDR2 sequences are SGHTA and FQGTGA. The germline V and J ends were trimmed by 1 base and 6 bases, with 8 bases remaining between them. The CDR3 loop spans 13 amino acids. CDR3 sequence reads: CASSLRTDDTQYF. CDR3 DNA, as far as it was read: TGTGCCAGCAGCTTAAGGACAGACGATACG. The whole variable domain, filled in from reference TRBV7-3 and TRBJ2-3, reads GAGVSQTPSNKVTEKGKYVELRCDPISGHTALYWYRQSLGQGPEFLIYFQGTGAADDSGLPNDRFFAVRPEGSVSTLKIQRTERGDSAVYLCASSLRTDDTQYFGPGTRLTVL.

This clone was seen at least ten times. The read finishes 3 residues shy of the CDR3 end, and the germline J gene is used to complete it. This chain links TRBV12-3 or TRBV12-4 with TRBJ2-7; D may be TRBD1 (5 bases). The V and J ends lost 2 bases and 6 bases respectively, with 14 bases between them. The length of the CDR3 is 14 residues. The covered CDR3 bases are TGTGCCAGCAGTTTATTTGGACATTCCCCCGAG. Amino acids: CASSLFGHSPE. The entire CDR3 is CASSLFGHSPEQYF.

This clone was recorded at least ten times. The read ends 3 residues early relative to the CDR3; the germline J gene fills the gap. V gene TRBV18 combines with J gene TRBJ1-6; D is possibly TRBD1 (5 bases). The germline V gene has CDR1 KGHSH and CDR2 LQKENI. Between the trimmed V and J ends, which lost 2 bases and 8 bases, there was a span of 13 bases. The CDR3 is 15 amino acids. CDR3 DNA (partial): TGTGCCAGCTCACCAAGAAGGGGAATGGATTCACCC. This sequence encodes CASSPRRGMDSP. From start to end, the CDR3 is CASSPRRGMDSPLHF.

Regarding this clone: Read data end 3 residues before the CDR3 end; the end is taken from the germline J gene. The V and J genes are TRBV18 and TRBJ1-2; no clear D gene. The CDR3 has 16 amino acids. The germline V gene has CDR1 KGHSH and CDR2 LQKENI. The CDR3 protein is CASSPPRLAGTDTYTF. The part of the CDR3 DNA that was read is TGTGCCAGCTCACCACCGCGCCTAGCGGGCACAGATACC. The whole variable domain, filled in from reference TRBV18 and TRBJ1-2, reads NAGVMQNPRHLVRRRGQEARLRCSPMKGHSHVYWYRQLPEEGLKFMVYLQKENIIDESGMPKERFSAEFPKEGPSILRIQQVVRGDSAAYFCASSPPRLAGTDTYTFGSGTRLTVV.

This clone was counted only a few times. The read gets to within 3 residues of the CDR3 end, and the germline J gene fills in the rest. V and J are TRBV7-2 and TRBJ2-3; a possible D gene is TRBD2 (5 bases). The germline gives CDR1 SGHTA, CDR2 FQGNSA. Deletions cut 10 bases from V and 1 base from J, with 15 bases between. The CDR3 has 14 amino acids. Partial CDR3 DNA: TGTGCCACCAGTCTGCGGGTTGGCACAGATACG. Translation: CATSLRVGTDT. The complete CDR3 protein is CATSLRVGTDTQYF. Full variable domain (outside the CDR3, taken from reference TRBV7-2 and TRBJ2-3): GAGVSQSPSNKVTEKGKDVELRCDPISGHTALYWYRQSLGQGLEFLIYFQGNSAPDKSGLPSDRFSAERTGGSVSTLTIQRTQQEDSAVYLCATSLRVGTDTQYFGPGTRLTVL.

There are many counts of this clone. From the germline J gene comes the end of the CDR3, since the read stops 3 residues before it. The V and J genes are TRBV20-1 and TRBJ2-3; 12 bases fit TRBD2. CDR3 length: 15 amino acids. V lost 1 base to trimming and J lost 5 bases; unmatched junction nucleotides: 4. Germline V gene data show CDR1 as DFQATT and CDR2 as SNEGSKA (reference sequence). The sequenced CDR3 bases are TGCAGTGCTAGAGTGACTAGCGGGAGAGGAGATACG. This gives the protein CSARVTSGRGDT. The CDR3 as a whole reads CSARVTSGRGDTQYF.

This clone was observed many times. The read stops 3 residues short of the end of the CDR3; the missing end is completed from the germline J gene. The J gene is TRBJ2-3, the V gene TRBV5-1; TRBD2 matches 10 bases. Germline V gene lookup returns CDR1 SGHRS and CDR2 YFSETQ. The CDR3 runs 14 residues. CDR3 bases read: TGCGCCAGCAGCTTATCTAGCGGGAGTCAGACG. Its translation is CASSLSSGSQT. From start to end, the CDR3 is CASSLSSGSQTQYF.

This clone was seen at least ten times. The read ends 3 residues early relative to the CDR3; the germline J gene fills the gap. The V and J genes are TRBV7-2 and TRBJ2-7; 9 bases line up with TRBD2. With 5 bases clipped from V and 3 bases from J, the junction kept 8 bases outside the gene matches. The CDR3 totals 15 residues. The germline V gene has CDR1 SGHTA and CDR2 FQGNSA. Incomplete CDR3 DNA: TGTGCCAGCAGCAGAGAGACTAGCGGATTCTACGAG. Its translation is CASSRETSGFYE. The whole CDR3 sequence reads CASSRETSGFYEQYF.

This clone was counted at least ten times. The read is 3 residues too short to cover the CDR3 end, so that end is filled in from the germline J gene. The J gene is TRBJ2-7, the V gene TRBV5-1, with 10 bases lining up with TRBD2. V lost 4 bases and J lost 3; bases outside the gene matches: 4. Germline CDR1 and CDR2: SGHRS and YFSETQ. The CDR3 contains 14 residues. The sequenced part of the CDR3 DNA is TGCGCCAGCAGCCCCACTAGCGGGAACTACGAG. Its translation: CASSPTSGNYE. The full CDR3 is CASSPTSGNYEQYF.

This clone was detected ten times or more. The CDR3 end is not reached by the read, which stops 3 residues before it; the germline J gene fills it in. The genes are TRBV5-1 and TRBJ1-1; D may be TRBD1 (5 bases). The CDR3 extends over 12 amino acids. CDR1 and CDR2 from the germline V gene are SGHRS and YFSETQ. Trimming stripped 4 bases from V and 7 bases from J, with 11 bases between. The sequenced part of the CDR3 DNA is TGCGCCAGCAGCGCCGCGAGGGGTGAA. This encodes CASSAARGE. The full CDR3 reads CASSAARGEAFF.

A few counts support this clone. The read terminates 3 residues ahead of where the CDR3 ends, so the germline J gene completes it. The V call is TRBV2, the J call TRBJ1-1; D might be TRBD1 (6 bases). There are 11 residues in the CDR3. Germline V gene lookup returns CDR1 SNHLY and CDR2 FYNNEI. The CDR3 sequence is CAITTGFGAFF. Partial CDR3 DNA: TGTGCCATCACAACAGGGTTTGGC. The full variable domain, rest sourced from reference TRBV2 and TRBJ1-1, is EPEVTQTPSHQVTQMGQEVILRCVPISNHLYFYWYRQILGQKVEFLVSFYNNEISEKSEIFDDQFSVERPDGSNFTLKIRSTKLEDSAMYFCAITTGFGAFFGQGTRLTVV.

This clone was counted ten times or more. The read stops 3 residues short of the end of the CDR3; the missing end is completed from the germline J gene. J is TRBJ2-1 and V is TRBV5-4; 12 bases match TRBD2. Germline values: CDR1 SGHNT, CDR2 YYREEE (reference sequence). J was trimmed by 8 bases and V by 3 bases; bases with no gene match: 9. The CDR3 contains 16 residues. Partial CDR3 DNA: TGTGCCAGCAGCTCCCTAGCGGGAGGGCCGTTCGATGAG. As protein: CASSSLAGGPFDE. The full CDR3 is CASSSLAGGPFDEQFF.

In this sample, this clone turned up many times. Read coverage stops 3 residues before the CDR3 terminus; the germline J gene supplies the remainder. Different DNA sequences within this sample yield the same CDR3. V gene TRBV5-1 combines with J gene TRBJ2-3; 12 bases map to TRBD2. Germline trimming cut 3 bases from V and 3 bases from J; bases unmatched to any gene: 5. This CDR3 is built from 16 residues. Germline V lookup: CDR1 SGHRS, CDR2 YFSETQ. The sequenced part of the CDR3 DNA is TGCGCCAGCAGCTCCCGGACTAGCGGGACGACAGATACG. This codes for CASSSRTSGTTDT. The full-length CDR3 reads as CASSSRTSGTTDTQYF.

There are many counts of this clone. The sequenced fragment ends 3 residues before the CDR3 boundary, so the rest is inferred from the germline J gene. This chain uses TRBV7-9 with TRBJ1-1; 9 nucleotides line up with TRBD1. The germline V gene has CDR1 SEHNR and CDR2 FQNEAQ (reference sequence). The ends lost 5 bases at V and 3 bases at J; junction bases unmatched: 7. The CDR3 runs to 15 residues. This chain's CDR3 is CASSPPGTGHTEAFF. The CDR3 bases that were read are TGTGCCAGCAGCCCCCCAGGGACAGGGCACACTGAA.

This clone was picked up many times. The sequence runs out 3 residues before the end of the CDR3; the remainder is reconstructed from the germline J gene. The rearrangement links TRBV19 to TRBJ2-7; tentatively, D is TRBD2 (6 bases). The V end lost 1 base, the J end lost 0 bases, and 16 bases lay between the germline ends. The germline V gene has CDR1 LNHDA and CDR2 SQIVND (reference sequence). The length of the CDR3 is 17 residues. Partial CDR3 DNA: TGTGCCAGTAGTATAGCCTTAGGGGCTAGCGACTCCTACGAG. Translation gives CASSIALGASDSYE. The full CDR3 protein is CASSIALGASDSYEQYF. Using reference TRBV19 and TRBJ2-7 for the parts outside the CDR3, the full variable domain is DGGITQSPKYLFRKEGQNVTLSCEQNLNHDAMYWYRQDPGQGLRLIYYSQIVNDFQKGDIAEGYSVSREKKESFPLTVTSAQKNPTAFYLCASSIALGASDSYEQYFGPGTRLTVT.

This clone was seen ten or more times. The sequence runs out 3 residues before the end of the CDR3; the remainder is reconstructed from the germline J gene. The chain carries TRBV5-1 and TRBJ2-2; a weak D match, TRBD1 (5 bases). This CDR3 comprises 14 residues. Trimming took 5 bases from V and 0 from J, leaving 8 bases between them. From germline, CDR1 is SGHRS and CDR2 YFSETQ. The chain's CDR3 is CASRRTTNTGELFF. CDR3 DNA, as far as it was read: TGCGCCAGCAGGAGGACAACGAACACCGGGGAG.